This entry features one TCR beta chain sequence. What it binds is unknown. These data originate in a study of cytomegalovirus exposure and HLA in healthy donors. Overall study findings and caveats: In a later analysis, several top co-occurrence clusters appeared linked to parvovirus B19, influenza, CMV and Epstein-Barr virus. An analysis that came later showed most CMV-associated TCR beta chains appearing HLA-restricted.

The PCR contained 60 Vbeta and 13 Jbeta primers. Here immunoSEQ multiplex PCR was the method, and the copy in TCRdb shows in-frame clones only, minus some. Among about 130,000 clones listed, over 75% were seen once. The ends were cut back, 4 bases at V and 0 bases at J, with 9 bases in the middle. CDR1 and CDR2 from the germline V gene are SQVTM and ANQGSEA. This CDR3 is built from 13 residues. This clonotype was obtained from a middle-aged man in good health and CMV-seronegative. The chain is built from TRBV29-1 and TRBJ1-2; maybe TRBD1 (6 bases). Sequenced input: PBMCs. Here the CDR3 DNA reads TGCAGCGTTGGGGGGCCACCTAACTATGGCTACACCTTC. Translated: CSVGGPPNYGYTF.